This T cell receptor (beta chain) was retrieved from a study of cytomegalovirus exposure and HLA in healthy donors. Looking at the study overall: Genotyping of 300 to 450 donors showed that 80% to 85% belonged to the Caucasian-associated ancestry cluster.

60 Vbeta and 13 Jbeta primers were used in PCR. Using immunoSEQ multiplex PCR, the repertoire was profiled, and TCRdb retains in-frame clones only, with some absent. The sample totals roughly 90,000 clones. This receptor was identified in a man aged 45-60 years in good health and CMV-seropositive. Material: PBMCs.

Here the CDR3 reads CASSLRGRQGEFF. The CDR3 DNA sequence: TGCGCCAGCAGTCTTAGGGGTCGACAGGGGGAGTTCTTC. The chain joins TRBV10-1 to TRBJ2-1; TRBD1 agrees at 9 bases. J lost 14 bases, V lost 5 bases, and 10 bases had no gene match. From germline, CDR1 is WNHNN and CDR2 SYGVQD (reference sequence). The CDR3 consists of 13 residues.